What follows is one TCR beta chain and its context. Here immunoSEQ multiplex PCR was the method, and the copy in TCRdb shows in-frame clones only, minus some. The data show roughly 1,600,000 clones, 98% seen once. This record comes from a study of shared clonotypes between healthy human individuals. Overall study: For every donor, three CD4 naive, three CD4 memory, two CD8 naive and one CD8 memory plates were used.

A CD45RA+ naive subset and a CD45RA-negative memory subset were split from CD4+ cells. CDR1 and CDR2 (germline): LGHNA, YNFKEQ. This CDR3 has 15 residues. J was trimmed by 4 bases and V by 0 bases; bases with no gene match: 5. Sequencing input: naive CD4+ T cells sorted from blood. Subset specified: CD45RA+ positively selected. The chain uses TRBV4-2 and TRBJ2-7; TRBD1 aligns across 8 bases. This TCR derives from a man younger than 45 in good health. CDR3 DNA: TGTGCCAGCAGCCAAGACAGGGGGGACAGGTACGAGCAGTACTTC. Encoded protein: CASSQDRGDRYEQYF.